This T cell receptor (beta chain) was captured by sequencing in a study of neurological immune-mediated disorders (dated by TCRdb to the late 2010s). Turning to the overall study: Of the approximately 35 multiple sclerosis patients, some 31 had relapsing-remitting MS and 3 had secondary progressive MS. The roughly 100 TCR-beta libraries covered PBMC samples along with longitudinal samples, technical triplicates, and paired sorted CD4+ and CD8+ T-cell subsets. Of the roughly 68 subjects in the cohort, some 15 were HAM/TSP patients, 34 were multiple sclerosis patients, and 20 were healthy controls. Each longitudinal HAM/TSP and healthy donor was sampled at 3 time-points spaced at roughly 3-40 month intervals. Peripheral blood TCR-beta repertoires from HTLV-I-associated myelopathy (HAM/TSP) patients, multiple sclerosis patients and healthy controls were compared by UMI-based sequencing.

Paper-wide results and their limitations: In a phylogenetic analysis, the repertoires of 18 out of 34 MS patients fell into a single cluster of related CDR3 sequences, pointing to a possible signature at the repertoire level. No identical CDR3 amino acid sequences were shared among expanded clones across subjects, suggesting private TCR-beta repertoires in all groups. The highest TCR clonal expansion was observed in HAM/TSP patients, whereas the lowest was observed in MS patients, even when compared with healthy controls. No clinical or MRI features were associated with the MS cluster, and the authors said that larger cohorts are needed.

The junction shows trimming of 4 bases on V and 1 base on J, plus 10 bases between the germline ends. CDR1 SGHVS and CDR2 FQNEAQ were looked up in the germline V gene. Counted from cysteine to phenylalanine, this CDR3 has 15 amino acids. The entry retains the CDR3 DNA only, 45 bases that are in frame from base 1. cDNA was synthesized by template-switch 5'RACE using a primer carrying a 10-nucleotide random unique molecular identifier by which each TCR transcript was tagged. Every sequencing run covered 15-18 subjects and yielded more than 160 million TCR-beta sequences. The RNeasy kit was used for extraction of total RNA. The KAPA Real-time Library Amplification kit was used to amplify TCR-beta VDJ regions with primers for the TCR constant region and the 5'RACE anchor. A first PCR added sample indexes and Illumina adaptors, after which a second PCR increased the library yield. After purification with Ampure beads, the TCR product of roughly 650 bp was size-selected on a 2% E-gel SizeSelection system. Before pooling, library quality was checked on a Bioanalyzer, concentration was measured with Qubit, and libraries were quantified with the Kapa Library Quantification kit. Paired-end 2 x 150 bp sequencing of the libraries was performed on an Illumina HiSeq 2500. To increase sequence diversity, about 25-30% phiX was spiked into each library pool. From the authors' description of their analysis: The quality-filtered reads were processed with the UMI-based MiGEC pipeline, whose error correction step removed more than 80% of the raw TCR sequences. VDJ genes were aligned to IMGT germline references, and each clonotype was defined by a unique CDR3 amino acid sequence together with V-J genes. VDJtools evaluated clonal expansion, Shannon diversity and CDR3 relatedness (CalcPairwiseDistances, ClusterSamples); CLCbio workbench built phylogenetic trees. Clones with at least 8 unique UMIs were defined as expanded, with this threshold being based on coefficient-of-variation modelling across technical triplicates. TCRdb reran the public reads through fastp at Q25 and MiXCR, keeping productive beta chains. Rows with one shared CDR3 protein collapse into an entry with the most common genes and DNA. TCRdb assigned the V and J calls; the authors' analysis was not used. The sample data list some 80,000 distinct CDR3 sequences, and 5.8% of these were observed just once. 6.5% to 9.5% of the sample goes to the ten largest clones.

There are many counts of this clonotype. Its antigen is still unknown. It has no much larger one-base neighbor in the sample; base qualities were not kept. The time point label of this sample denotes: longitudinal time-point 2. Libraries from unsorted PBMCs were made from 2 million PBMCs kept in RNAlater at -80 degrees C until RNA extraction. Multiple sclerosis patients were enrolled in a US clinical protocol evaluating disease progression by magnetic resonance imaging. Peripheral blood underwent Ficoll-Hypaque density gradient centrifugation to isolate PBMCs, which were then cryopreserved in liquid nitrogen.

Input material: PBMCs. The TCR comes from a woman aged 60-70 years with multiple sclerosis. This chain joins TRBV7-8 to TRBJ2-2; TRBD2 is possibly the D segment (6 matching bases). In nucleotide form, the sequence is TGTGCCAGCAGCTCGGGACTTCTGAACACCGGGGAGCTGTTTTTT. Its translation is CASSSGLLNTGELFF.